One sample yielded the 14 T cell receptor beta chains listed below, sequenced in a study of T cell repertoires in cytomegalovirus infection (dated by TCRdb to about 2019). TCRdb shows the sequencer as Illumina HiSeq 1500. TCRdb itself trimmed the public reads at Q25 with fastp, ran MiXCR and retained productive beta chains. All rows with the same CDR3 protein become a single entry with the most common DNA and genes. The sample table contains under 350,000 distinct CDR3 sequences; only one count was recorded for about 8.8% of them. Of the sample, approximately 2.4% is held by the ten largest clones. The sequencing sample was made of PBMCs. These receptors were taken from a human donor in good health (CMV status not recorded). Some clones in this sample may be carry-over from other donors' samples.

This clonotype was counted only a few times. The CDR3 here is CASRDLAGGRTDTQYF. The DNA for the CDR3 is TGTGCCAGCAGGGATCTAGCGGGGGGTCGCACAGATACGCAGTATTTT. V usage is TRBV3-1 and J usage is TRBJ2-3, with 11 bases matching TRBD2. V lost 6 bases to trimming and J lost 1 base; unmatched junction nucleotides: 6. The CDR3 spans 16 residues. CDR1 is LGHDT and CDR2 is YNNKEL in the germline V gene (reference sequence).

The V and J genes are TRBV7-9 and TRBJ1-2, with D hard to call. Trimming cost V 11 bases and J 1 base, with 8 bases left between them. Germline lookup yields CDR1 SEHNR and CDR2 FQNEAQ (reference sequence). CDR3 length: 11 amino acids. The DNA for the CDR3 is TGTGCCGGAGATGATAACTATGGCTACACCTTC. Amino acid sequence: CAGDDNYGYTF.

This clonotype was observed many times. The J gene is TRBJ1-2, the V gene TRBV15; weak D call: TRBD1 (5 bases). Germline CDR1 reads LNHNV; CDR2 reads YYDKDF (reference sequence). V shed 0 bases and J shed 3 bases, with 14 bases lying between them. The CDR3 runs to 16 residues. CDR3 amino acids: CATSREAQGGHYGYTF. CDR3 DNA sequence: TGTGCCACCAGCAGAGAGGCCCAGGGTGGCCACTATGGCTACACCTTC.

This clonotype was counted at least ten times. The V gene is TRBV13, the J gene TRBJ1-6; maybe TRBD1 (5 bases). Trimming stripped 3 bases from V and 3 bases from J, with 18 bases between. Germline CDR1 is PRHDT and CDR2 is FYEKMQ (reference sequence). CDR3 length: 18 residues. The CDR3: CASSLQSHPGLYNSPLHF. The DNA for the CDR3 is TGTGCCAGCAGCTTGCAGTCCCATCCGGGACTCTATAATTCACCCCTCCACTTT.

This clonotype was observed many times. This sequence joins TRBV12-3 or TRBV12-4 and TRBJ2-7; TRBD1 agrees at 9 bases. This CDR3 region has 15 residues. V was clipped by 6 bases and J by 3 bases; unmatched bases: 9. In DNA form, the CDR3 reads TGTGCCAGCAGCCAGGGAAGGGGACAGGGCTACGAGCAGTACTTC. It yields the protein CASSQGRGQGYEQYF.

This clonotype was picked up many times. The chain employs TRBV7-8 and TRBJ2-2, with 8 bases matching TRBD1. CDR1 and CDR2 (germline): SGHVS, FQNEAQ. The CDR3 has 14 amino acids. Losses at the gene ends were 6 bases for V and 4 bases for J; bases not matched to a gene: 4. The CDR3 DNA reads as TGTGCCAGCAGAATGGGGACAGGCACCGGGGAGCTGTTTTTT. Residues: CASRMGTGTGELFF.

This clonotype came up a few times. V and J are TRBV5-1 and TRBJ2-1, with D maybe TRBD1 (5 bases). Trimming pared 0 bases from V and 8 bases from J, leaving 12 bases between. CDR1 and CDR2 from the germline V gene are SGHRS and YFSETQ. CDR3 length: 14 residues. CDR3 sequence: CASSLDRLAHEQFF. The CDR3 bases are TGCGCCAGCAGCTTGGACAGGCTTGCCCATGAGCAGTTCTTC.

This clonotype was seen at least ten times. The rearrangement links TRBV7-3 to TRBJ2-2, with TRBD2 matching over 11 bases. V lost 4 bases to trimming and J lost 4 bases; unmatched junction nucleotides: 5. Germline values: CDR1 SGHTA, CDR2 FQGTGA. The CDR3 has 16 amino acids. CDR3 sequence (DNA): TGTGCCAGCAGCTACCTAGCGGGGGGAGGCACCGGGGAGCTGTTTTTT. Translation: CASSYLAGGGTGELFF.

This clonotype was seen many times. V usage is TRBV28 and J usage is TRBJ2-2; D unclear. Trimming pared 6 bases from V and 1 base from J, leaving 9 bases between. The length of the CDR3 is 14 residues. CDR1 is MDHEN and CDR2 is SYDVKM in the germline V gene. CDR3 sequence reads: CASRAEKNTGELFF. Here the CDR3 DNA reads TGTGCCAGCAGAGCAGAAAAGAACACCGGGGAGCTGTTTTTT.

This clonotype was counted ten times or more. The genes are TRBV7-9 and TRBJ1-5; D gene unclear. CDR1 and CDR2 (germline): SEHNR, FQNEAQ (reference sequence). V was clipped by 5 bases and J by 0 bases, with 2 bases between them. CDR3 length equals 12 residues. CDR3 sequence (DNA): TGTGCCAGCAGCGTTAGCAATCAGCCCCAGCATTTT. Encoded protein: CASSVSNQPQHF.

Many counts were recorded for this clonotype. The chain employs TRBV6-6 and TRBJ1-5; possibly TRBD1 for D (5 bases). The ends were cut back, 5 bases at V and 3 bases at J, with 11 bases in the middle. The germline gives CDR1 MNHNY, CDR2 SVGAGI (reference sequence). This CDR3 is built from 14 residues. The CDR3 DNA sequence: TGTGCCAGCAGTCGCGGGGGGAACAATCAGCCCCAGCATTTT. This sequence encodes CASSRGGNNQPQHF.

The chain carries TRBV20-1 and TRBJ2-5; D remains unclear. V lost 3 bases and J lost 1, with 6 bases in between. This CDR3 spans 12 amino acids. The germline V gene has CDR1 DFQATT and CDR2 SNEGSKA (reference sequence). DNA of the CDR3: TGCAGTGCTAGTAGAGTCCAAGAGACCCAGTACTTC. This gives the protein CSASRVQETQYF.

This clonotype was counted between two and nine times. This chain links TRBV7-8 with TRBJ2-5; possibly TRBD1 for D (6 bases). V was trimmed by 3 bases and J by 2 bases, leaving 16 bases between them. CDR3 size: 16 residues. The germline V gene encodes CDR1 SGHVS and CDR2 FQNEAQ. The CDR3 loop reads CASSLSPGTRQETQYF. CDR3 nucleotide sequence: TGTGCCAGCAGCTTGAGCCCCGGGACAAGACAAGAGACCCAGTACTTC.

This clonotype was found many times. The chain links TRBV20-1 to TRBJ2-2; 11 nucleotides line up with TRBD1. CDR1 and CDR2 from the germline V gene are DFQATT and SNEGSKA (reference sequence). Unmatched junction bases numbered 3, after V lost 5 bases and J lost 4 bases. The CDR3 consists of 14 residues. CDR3 sequence: CSASGTGGTGELFF. The CDR3 coding sequence is TGCAGTGCTTCCGGGACAGGGGGCACCGGGGAGCTGTTTTTT.